This T cell receptor beta chain stems from a study of cytomegalovirus exposure and HLA in healthy donors. Study as a whole: Most donors, roughly 84% of roughly 400 genotyped, fell in the Caucasian-associated ancestry cluster.

PCR primers comprised 60 Vbeta and 13 Jbeta primers. Sequencing used immunoSEQ multiplex PCR; TCRdb keeps in-frame clones, though not all of them. Here the sample table reports around 70,000 clones. Trimming removed 6 bases from V and 10 bases from J, with 12 bases in between. The CDR3 is 10 amino acids. The germline V gene has CDR1 SQVTM and CDR2 ANQGSEA. Sequenced input: PBMCs. The sequence derives from a female donor in good health and CMV-seropositive. The chain recombines TRBV29-1 with TRBJ1-1, with D unresolved. The CDR3, as DNA: TGCAGCGTGGAGGGTCGGGGAGCTTTCTTT. Translation: CSVEGRGAFF.